The sequence of this TCR beta chain was determined in a study of cytomegalovirus exposure and HLA in healthy donors. The CDR3 is 14 amino acids. Germline CDR1 reads LNHDA; CDR2 reads SQIVND (reference sequence). V gave up 6 bases and J gave up 0 bases, with 11 bases separating them. PCR involved 60 Vbeta and 13 Jbeta primers. Repertoires were generated with immunoSEQ multiplex PCR, while TCRdb's copy carries only in-frame clones and drops some. In the table there are over 85,000 clones, roughly three quarters of which are singletons. This sequence joins TRBV19 and TRBJ1-2, with D perhaps matching TRBD1 (5 bases). This TCR was sampled from a man aged 40-49 years in good health and CMV-seronegative. The sequencing input was PBMCs. In DNA form, the CDR3 reads TGTGCCAGTAGGTGGACAACAACTAACTATGGCTACACCTTC. The encoded protein is CASRWTTTNYGYTF.